The next 5 T cell receptor beta chains were all read from a single sample in a study of blood T cell repertoires in COVID-19. Sequenced by immunoSEQ multiplex PCR; TCRdb stores in-frame clones only, minus some. The sample includes approximately 300,000 clones, approximately 92% seen only once; the top ten take about 6.8%. What was sequenced was peripheral blood. These receptors originate from a woman aged 25 to 39 with COVID-19, enrolled during active disease.

The chain combines TRBV11-2 with TRBJ2-2, with TRBD1 as a possible D gene (6 bases). The CDR3 consists of 14 residues. Trimming shortened V by 5 bases and J by 3 bases, and 10 bases separated the two germline ends. Germline V lookup: CDR1 SGHAT, CDR2 FQNNGV. As DNA, the CDR3 is TGTGCCAGCAGCGAACGACAGGACACCGGGGAGCTGTTTTTT. Translated, it gives CASSERQDTGELFF.

V and J are TRBV28 and TRBJ1-2; 8 nucleotides line up with TRBD1. The CDR3 covers 13 residues. V gave up 6 bases and J gave up 6 bases; unmatched junction bases: 6. Germline CDR1 reads MDHEN; CDR2 reads SYDVKM. The CDR3: CASSLGQGDGYTF. The DNA for the CDR3 is TGTGCCAGCAGCCTCGGACAGGGAGATGGCTACACCTTC.

The V call is TRBV5-6, the J call TRBJ2-2; no firm D call. V was cut by 5 bases and J by 6 bases, with 11 bases left in between. Germline V CDR1 and CDR2: SGHDT, YYEEEE. This CDR3 has 13 residues. The CDR3 bases are TGTGCCAGCAGTAGGAGCGTGGCCGGGGAGCTGTTTTTT. It specifies CASSRSVAGELFF.

This chain uses TRBV5-1 with TRBJ2-5, with TRBD2 matching 7 bases. Germline assignment: CDR1 SGHRS and CDR2 YFSETQ. This CDR3 region has 15 residues. With V trimmed by 4 bases and J by 5 bases, 11 bases remained unmatched. CDR3 bases: TGCGCCAGCAGCCGCTTTGGGGAGGGCGGGGAGACCCAGTACTTC. Residues: CASSRFGEGGETQYF.

This chain uses TRBV28 with TRBJ2-1, with 7 bases identical to TRBD2. V was clipped by 2 bases and J by 15 bases; unmatched bases: 10. The CDR3 is made up of 13 amino acids. In germline, CDR1 is MDHEN, CDR2 SYDVKM. The CDR3 nucleotides read TGTGCCAGCAGTTTAAGTGGTGGGAGGGACTCGTTCTTC. Translating gives CASSLSGGRDSFF.